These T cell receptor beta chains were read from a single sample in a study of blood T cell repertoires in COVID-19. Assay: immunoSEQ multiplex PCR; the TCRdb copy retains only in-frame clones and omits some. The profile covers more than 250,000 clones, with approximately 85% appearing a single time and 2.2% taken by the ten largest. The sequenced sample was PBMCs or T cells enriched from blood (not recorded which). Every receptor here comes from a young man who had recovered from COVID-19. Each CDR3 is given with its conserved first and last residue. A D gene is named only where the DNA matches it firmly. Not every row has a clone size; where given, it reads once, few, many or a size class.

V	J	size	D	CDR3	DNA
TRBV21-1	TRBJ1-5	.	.	CASSKGKRAGPNQPQHF	TGTGCCAGCAGCAAAGGGAAGAGGGCAGGCCCTAATCAGCCCCAGCATTTT
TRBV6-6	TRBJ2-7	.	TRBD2	CASSTGLAGVHYEQYF	TGTGCCAGCAGTACTGGACTAGCGGGGGTCCACTACGAGCAGTACTTC
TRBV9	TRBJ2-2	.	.	CASSVGLGRVAPNTGELFF	TGTGCCAGCAGCGTAGGTTTGGGCAGGGTGGCCCCGAACACCGGGGAGCTGTTTTTT
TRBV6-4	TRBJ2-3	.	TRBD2	CASSEDGGATDTQYF	TGTGCCAGCAGTGAAGACGGGGGGGCGACAGATACGCAGTATTTT
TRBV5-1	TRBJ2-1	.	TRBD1	CASSLGSGTGSYSSYNEQFF	TGCGCCAGCAGCTTGGGTTCTGGGACAGGGTCGTATAGCTCCTACAATGAGCAGTTCTTC
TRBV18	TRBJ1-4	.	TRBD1	CASTRDRQVGGEKLFF	TGTGCCAGCACGCGGGACAGACAAGTCGGGGGTGAAAAACTGTTTTTT
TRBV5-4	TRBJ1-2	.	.	CASSLGLPGSYSGYTF	TGTGCCAGCAGCTTGGGGCTGCCAGGGTCTTACAGTGGCTACACCTTC
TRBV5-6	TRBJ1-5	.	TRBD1	CASSARQGSQPQHF	TGTGCCAGCAGCGCTCGACAGGGCAGTCAGCCCCAGCATTTT
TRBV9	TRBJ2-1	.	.	CASSLQNNEQFF	TGTGCCAGCAGCCTTCAGAACAATGAGCAGTTCTTC
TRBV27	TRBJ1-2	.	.	CASSLSFTANYGYTF	TGTGCCAGCAGTTTATCTTTTACAGCTAACTATGGCTACACCTTC
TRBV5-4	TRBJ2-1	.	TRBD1	CASSPGQGQGEQFF	TGTGCCAGCAGCCCTGGACAGGGCCAGGGGGAGCAGTTCTTC
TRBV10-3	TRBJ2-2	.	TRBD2	CAISETLAGGTAGELFF	TGTGCCATCAGTGAGACTTTAGCGGGGGGGACGGCCGGGGAGCTGTTTTTT
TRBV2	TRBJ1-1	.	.	CASTGSTTAESEAFF	TGTGCCAGCACCGGGTCTACGACAGCTGAGTCTGAAGCTTTCTTT
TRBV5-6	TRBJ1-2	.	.	CASSLENSGRYTF	TGTGCCAGCAGTTTGGAAAACAGTGGTCGCTACACCTTC
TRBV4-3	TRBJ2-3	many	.	CASSQNREHSTDTQYF	TGCGCCAGCAGCCAAAACAGGGAACATAGCACAGATACGCAGTATTTT
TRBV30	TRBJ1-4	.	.	CAWNGGATNEKLFF	TGTGCCTGGAACGGGGGAGCAACTAATGAAAAACTGTTTTTT
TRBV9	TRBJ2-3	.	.	CASSVGVSGYTDTQYF	TGTGCCAGCAGCGTAGGGGTTAGCGGTTACACAGATACGCAGTATTTT
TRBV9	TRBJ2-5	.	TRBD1	CASSVGQGGETQYF	TGTGCCAGCAGCGTAGGACAGGGGGGAGAGACCCAGTACTTC
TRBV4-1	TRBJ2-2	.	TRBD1	CASSQARGQDTGELFF	TGCGCCAGCAGCCAAGCCAGGGGGCAAGACACCGGGGAGCTGTTTTTT
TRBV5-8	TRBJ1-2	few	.	CASSLSRLNYGYTF	TGTGCCAGCAGCTTGAGCCGACTGAACTATGGCTACACCTTC
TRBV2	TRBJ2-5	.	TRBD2	CASSPGLAAKETQYF	TGTGCCAGCAGTCCGGGACTAGCGGCAAAAGAGACCCAGTACTTC
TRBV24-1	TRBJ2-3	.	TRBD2	CATGSLAGMQYF	TGTGCCACCGGATCGCTAGCGGGAATGCAGTATTTT
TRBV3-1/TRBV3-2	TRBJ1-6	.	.	CASSQAHQNSPLHF	TGTGCCAGCAGCCAAGCTCACCAGAATTCACCCCTCCACTTT
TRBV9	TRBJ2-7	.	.	CASSVDARAYEQYF	TGTGCCAGCAGCGTAGATGCCAGGGCCTACGAGCAGTACTTC
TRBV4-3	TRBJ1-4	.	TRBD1	CASSLGSGTGGREKLFF	TGCGCCAGCAGCCTGGGGTCCGGGACAGGGGGCAGGGAAAAACTGTTTTTT
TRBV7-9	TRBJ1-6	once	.	CASSSSGDNSPLHF	TGTGCCAGCAGCTCAAGCGGGGACAACTCACCCCTCCACTTT
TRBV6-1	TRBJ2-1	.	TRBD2	CASSEQAGVYNEQFF	TGTGCCAGCAGTGAACAGGCGGGGGTCTACAATGAGCAGTTCTTC
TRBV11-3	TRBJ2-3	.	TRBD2	CASSLATGTSGTDTQYF	TGTGCCAGCAGCTTAGCCACAGGGACTAGCGGTACAGATACGCAGTATTTT
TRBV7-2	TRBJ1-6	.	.	CAIFQAGPNSPLHF	TGTGCCATCTTCCAGGCAGGCCCAAATTCACCCCTCCACTTT
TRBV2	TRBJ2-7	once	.	CASRGRSYEQYF	TGTGCCAGCAGGGGGCGTTCCTACGAGCAGTACTTC
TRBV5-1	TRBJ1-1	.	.	CASSLAGGNTEAFF	TGCGCCAGCAGCTTGGCCGGGGGGAACACTGAAGCTTTCTTT
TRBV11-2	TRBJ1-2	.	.	CASSSLGEGGYGYTF	TGTGCCAGCAGCTCTCTGGGGGAGGGAGGGTATGGCTACACCTTC
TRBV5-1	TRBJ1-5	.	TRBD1	CASSLRTGDQPQHF	TGCGCCAGCAGCTTGCGGACAGGGGATCAGCCCCAGCATTTT
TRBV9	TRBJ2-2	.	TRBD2	CASSLSRGGNTGELFF	TGTGCCAGCAGCCTCTCACGGGGGGGTAACACCGGGGAGCTGTTTTTT
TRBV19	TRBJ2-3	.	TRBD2	CASSIVASGGTDTQYF	TGTGCCAGTAGTATAGTCGCTAGCGGGGGAACAGATACGCAGTATTTT
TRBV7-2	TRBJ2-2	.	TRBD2	CASSLLATTNTGELFF	TGTGCCAGCAGCCTACTAGCGACAACGAACACCGGGGAGCTGTTTTTT
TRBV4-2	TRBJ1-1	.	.	CASSQKEDGGEAFF	TGTGCCAGCAGCCAGAAGGAAGACGGGGGGGAAGCTTTCTTT
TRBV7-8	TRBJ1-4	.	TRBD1	CASSLGDRGFGEKLFF	TGTGCCAGCAGCTTAGGGGACAGGGGGTTTGGGGAAAAACTGTTTTTT
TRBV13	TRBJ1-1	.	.	CASSLAGGELRAFF	TGTGCCAGCAGCTTAGCGGGAGGGGAACTTAGAGCTTTCTTT
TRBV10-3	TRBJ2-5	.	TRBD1	CAISLQGAGETQYF	TGTGCCATCAGTCTACAGGGGGCCGGAGAGACCCAGTACTTC
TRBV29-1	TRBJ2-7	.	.	CSVGKYGLTYEQYF	TGCAGCGTTGGTAAATACGGACTGACCTACGAGCAGTACTTC
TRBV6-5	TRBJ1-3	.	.	CASSVTGSGNTIYF	TGTGCCAGCAGCGTTACAGGATCTGGAAACACCATATATTTT
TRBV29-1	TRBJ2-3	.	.	CSVGGASTDTQYF	TGCAGCGTTGGCGGGGCTAGCACAGATACGCAGTATTTT
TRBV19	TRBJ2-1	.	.	CASSIPLSLQFF	TGTGCCAGTAGTATACCACTAAGTCTGCAGTTCTTC
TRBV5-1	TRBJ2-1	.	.	CASARGNIYNEQFF	TGCGCCAGCGCCAGGGGTAATATCTACAATGAGCAGTTCTTC
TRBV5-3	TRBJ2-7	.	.	CARSPAWDLKEQYF	TGTGCCAGAAGCCCGGCCTGGGACTTGAAGGAGCAGTACTTC
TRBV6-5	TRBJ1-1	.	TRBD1	CASNDRGKGTEAFF	TGTGCCAGCAACGACAGGGGGAAGGGCACTGAAGCTTTCTTT
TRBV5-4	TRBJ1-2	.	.	CASSYRQGGAATF	TGTGCCAGCAGCTATAGACAAGGAGGGGCTGCCACCTTC
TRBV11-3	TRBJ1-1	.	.	CASSGGLNTEAFF	TGTGCCAGCAGTGGGGGGTTGAACACTGAAGCTTTCTTT
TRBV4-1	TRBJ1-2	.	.	CASSYNLQAGNYGYTF	TGCGCCAGCAGCTACAACCTACAGGCGGGGAACTATGGCTACACCTTC
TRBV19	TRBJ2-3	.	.	CASSALEGRTTDTQYF	TGTGCCAGTAGTGCCCTCGAGGGTCGGACTACAGATACGCAGTATTTT
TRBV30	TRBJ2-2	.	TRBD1	CAWSVYRGTGELFF	TGTGCCTGGAGTGTATACAGGGGAACCGGGGAGCTGTTTTTT
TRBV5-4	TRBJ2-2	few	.	CASSEWQNTGELFF	TGTGCCAGCAGCGAATGGCAAAACACCGGGGAGCTGTTTTTT
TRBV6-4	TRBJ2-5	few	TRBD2	CASSVTSGTQETQYF	TGTGCCAGCAGTGTGACTAGCGGGACACAAGAGACCCAGTACTTC